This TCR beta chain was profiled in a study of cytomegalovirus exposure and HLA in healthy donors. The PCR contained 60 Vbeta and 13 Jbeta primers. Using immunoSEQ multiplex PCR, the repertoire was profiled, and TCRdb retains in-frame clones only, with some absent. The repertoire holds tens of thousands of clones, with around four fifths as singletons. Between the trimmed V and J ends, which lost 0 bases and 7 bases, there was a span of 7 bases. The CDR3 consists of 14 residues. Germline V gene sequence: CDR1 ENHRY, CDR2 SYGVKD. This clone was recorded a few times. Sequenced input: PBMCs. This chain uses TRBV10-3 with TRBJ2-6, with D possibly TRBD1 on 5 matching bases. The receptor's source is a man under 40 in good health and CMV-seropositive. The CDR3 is CAISESGQANVLTF. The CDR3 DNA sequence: TGTGCCATCAGTGAGTCAGGACAAGCCAACGTCCTGACTTTC.